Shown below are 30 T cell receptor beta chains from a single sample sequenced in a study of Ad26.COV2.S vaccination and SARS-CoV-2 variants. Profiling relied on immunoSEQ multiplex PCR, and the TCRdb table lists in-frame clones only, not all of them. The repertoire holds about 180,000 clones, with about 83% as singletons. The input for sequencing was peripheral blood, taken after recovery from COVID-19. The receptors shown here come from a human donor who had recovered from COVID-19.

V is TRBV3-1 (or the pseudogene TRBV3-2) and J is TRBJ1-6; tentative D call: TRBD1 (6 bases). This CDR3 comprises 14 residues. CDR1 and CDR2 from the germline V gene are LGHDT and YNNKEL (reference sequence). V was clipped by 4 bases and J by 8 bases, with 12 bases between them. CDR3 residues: CASSLGQKDSPLHF. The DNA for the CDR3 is TGTGCCAGCAGCCTCGGACAGAAAGATTCACCCCTCCACTTT.

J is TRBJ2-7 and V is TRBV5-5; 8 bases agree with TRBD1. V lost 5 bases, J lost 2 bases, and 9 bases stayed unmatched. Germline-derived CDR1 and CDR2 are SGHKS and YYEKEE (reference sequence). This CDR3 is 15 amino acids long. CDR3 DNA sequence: TGTGCCAGCAGGACCGGGGGACAGGACCCCTACGAGCAGTACTTC. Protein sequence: CASRTGGQDPYEQYF.

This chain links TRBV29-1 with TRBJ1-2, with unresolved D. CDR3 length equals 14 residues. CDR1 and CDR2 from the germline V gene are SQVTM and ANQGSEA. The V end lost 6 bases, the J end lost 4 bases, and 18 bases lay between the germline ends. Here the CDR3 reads CSVQRTGRLYGYTF. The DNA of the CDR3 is TGCAGCGTCCAAAGGACGGGCCGGCTCTATGGCTACACCTTC.

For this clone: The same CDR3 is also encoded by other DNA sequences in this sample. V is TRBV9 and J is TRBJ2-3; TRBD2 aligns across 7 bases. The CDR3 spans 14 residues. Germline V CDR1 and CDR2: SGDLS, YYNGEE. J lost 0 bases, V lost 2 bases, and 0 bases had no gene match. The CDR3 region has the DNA TGTGCCAGCAGCGTTAGCGGGAGCACAGATACGCAGTATTTT. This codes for CASSVSGSTDTQYF.

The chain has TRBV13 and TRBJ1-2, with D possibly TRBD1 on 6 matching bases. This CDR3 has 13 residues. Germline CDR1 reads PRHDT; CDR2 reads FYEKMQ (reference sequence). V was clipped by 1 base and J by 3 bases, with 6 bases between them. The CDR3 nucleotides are TGTGCCAGCAGCTTAGACAGGGACTATGGCTACACCTTC. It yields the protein CASSLDRDYGYTF. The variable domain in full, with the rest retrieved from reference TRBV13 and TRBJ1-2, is AAGVIQSPRHLIKEKRETATLKCYPIPRHDTVYWYQQGPGQDPQFLISFYEKMQSDKGSIPDRFSAQQFSDYHSELNMSSLELGDSALYFCASSLDRDYGYTFGSGTRLTVV.

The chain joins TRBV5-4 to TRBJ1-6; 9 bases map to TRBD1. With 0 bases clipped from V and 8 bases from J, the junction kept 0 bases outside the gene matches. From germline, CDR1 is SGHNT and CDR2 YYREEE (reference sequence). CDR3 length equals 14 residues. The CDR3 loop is CASSLGQGDSPLHF. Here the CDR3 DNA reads TGTGCCAGCAGCTTGGGACAGGGGGATTCACCCCTCCACTTT.

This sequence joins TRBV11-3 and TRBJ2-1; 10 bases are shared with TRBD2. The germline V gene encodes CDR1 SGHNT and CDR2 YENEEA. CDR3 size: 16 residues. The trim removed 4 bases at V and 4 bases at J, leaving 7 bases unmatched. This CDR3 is CASSSSTSGLYNEQFF. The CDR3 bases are TGTGCCAGCAGCTCCTCGACTAGCGGGCTATACAATGAGCAGTTCTTC. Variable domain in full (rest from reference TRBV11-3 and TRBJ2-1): EAGVVQSPRYKIIEKKQPVAFWCNPISGHNTLYWYLQNLGQGPELLIRYENEEAVDDSQLPKDRFSAERLKGVDSTLKIQPAELGDSAVYLCASSSSTSGLYNEQFFGPGTRLTVL.

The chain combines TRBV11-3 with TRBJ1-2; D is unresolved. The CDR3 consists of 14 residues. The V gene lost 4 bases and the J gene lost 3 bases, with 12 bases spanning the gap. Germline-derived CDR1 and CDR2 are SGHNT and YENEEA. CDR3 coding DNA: TGTGCCAGCAGCTCCTCTCTTCCGGACTATGGCTACACCTTC. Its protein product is CASSSSLPDYGYTF. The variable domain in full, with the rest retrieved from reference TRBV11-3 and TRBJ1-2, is EAGVVQSPRYKIIEKKQPVAFWCNPISGHNTLYWYLQNLGQGPELLIRYENEEAVDDSQLPKDRFSAERLKGVDSTLKIQPAELGDSAVYLCASSSSLPDYGYTFGSGTRLTVV.

CDR3 sequence reads: CASSSILGTGELFF. As DNA, the CDR3 is TGTGCCAGCAGCTCCATACTAGGAACCGGGGAGCTGTTTTTT. The rearrangement joins TRBV11-2 to TRBJ2-2; D might be TRBD2 (5 bases). Trimming removed 4 bases at V and 5 bases at J, with 11 bases between. The CDR3 loop spans 14 amino acids. In germline, CDR1 is SGHAT, CDR2 FQNNGV.

CDR3 DNA sequence: TGTGCCAGCAGCCCCTCCCCGGGGGGCTACACCTTC. Protein: CASSPSPGGYTF. This rearrangement joins TRBV2 to TRBJ1-2; D remains unclear. There are 12 residues in the CDR3. The germline gives CDR1 SNHLY, CDR2 FYNNEI. Trimming took 6 bases from V and 8 from J, leaving 13 bases between them.

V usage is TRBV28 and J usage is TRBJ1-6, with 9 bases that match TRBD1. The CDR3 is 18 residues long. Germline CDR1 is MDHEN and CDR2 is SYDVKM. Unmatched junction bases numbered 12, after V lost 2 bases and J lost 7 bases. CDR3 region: CASSLRARTGVRNSPLHF. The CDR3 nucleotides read TGTGCCAGCAGTTTACGGGCCCGGACAGGGGTTCGCAATTCACCCCTCCACTTT.

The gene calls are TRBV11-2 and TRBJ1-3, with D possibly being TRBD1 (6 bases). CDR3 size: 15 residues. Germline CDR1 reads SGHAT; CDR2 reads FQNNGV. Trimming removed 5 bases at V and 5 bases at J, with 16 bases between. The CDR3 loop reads CASSLVRGARNTIYF. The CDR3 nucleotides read TGTGCCAGCAGCCTCGTCCGGGGGGCAAGAAACACCATATATTTT.

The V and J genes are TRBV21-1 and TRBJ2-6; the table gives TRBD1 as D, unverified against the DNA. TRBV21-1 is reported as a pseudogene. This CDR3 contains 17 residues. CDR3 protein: CASSARRQSSGANVLTF. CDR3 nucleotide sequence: TGTGCCAGCAGCGCTAGAAGACAGAGCTCTGGGGCCAACGTCCTGACTTTC.

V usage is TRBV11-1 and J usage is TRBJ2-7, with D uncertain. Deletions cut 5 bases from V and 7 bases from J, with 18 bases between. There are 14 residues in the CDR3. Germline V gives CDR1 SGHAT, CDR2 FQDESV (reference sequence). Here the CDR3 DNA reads TGTGCCAGCAGCCCCCTCAATCCCCTAGGGGAGCAGTACTTC. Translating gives CASSPLNPLGEQYF.

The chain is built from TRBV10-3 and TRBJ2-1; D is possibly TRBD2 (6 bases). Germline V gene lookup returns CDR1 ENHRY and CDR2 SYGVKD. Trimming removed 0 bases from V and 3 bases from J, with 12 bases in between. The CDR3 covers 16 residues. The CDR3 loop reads CAISESAGRDYNEQFF. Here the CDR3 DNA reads TGTGCCATCAGTGAGTCGGCGGGACGGGACTACAATGAGCAGTTCTTC.

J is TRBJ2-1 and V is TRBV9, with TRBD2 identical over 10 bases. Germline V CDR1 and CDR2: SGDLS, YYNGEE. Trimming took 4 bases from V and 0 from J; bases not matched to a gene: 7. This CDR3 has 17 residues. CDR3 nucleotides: TGTGCCAGCAGCCCCCAGGCTAGCGGGGGCTCCTACAATGAGCAGTTCTTC. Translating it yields CASSPQASGGSYNEQFF.

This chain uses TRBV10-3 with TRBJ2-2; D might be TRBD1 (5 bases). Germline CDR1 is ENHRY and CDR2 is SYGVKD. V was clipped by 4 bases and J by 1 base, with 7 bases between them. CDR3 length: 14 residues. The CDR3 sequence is CAISGTGNTGELFF. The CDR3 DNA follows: TGTGCCATCAGTGGAACAGGGAACACCGGGGAGCTGTTTTTT.

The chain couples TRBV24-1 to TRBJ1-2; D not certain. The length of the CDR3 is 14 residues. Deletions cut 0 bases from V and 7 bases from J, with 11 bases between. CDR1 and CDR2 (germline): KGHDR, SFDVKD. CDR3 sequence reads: CATSDLQTYGGYTF. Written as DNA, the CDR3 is TGTGCCACCAGTGATTTGCAGACCTACGGTGGCTACACCTTC.

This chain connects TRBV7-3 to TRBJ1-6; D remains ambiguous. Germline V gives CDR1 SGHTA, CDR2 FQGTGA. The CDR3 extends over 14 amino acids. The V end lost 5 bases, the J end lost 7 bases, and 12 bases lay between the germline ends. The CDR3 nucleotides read TGTGCCAGCAGCGTAGACCCGATGAATTCACCCCTCCACTTT. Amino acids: CASSVDPMNSPLHF.

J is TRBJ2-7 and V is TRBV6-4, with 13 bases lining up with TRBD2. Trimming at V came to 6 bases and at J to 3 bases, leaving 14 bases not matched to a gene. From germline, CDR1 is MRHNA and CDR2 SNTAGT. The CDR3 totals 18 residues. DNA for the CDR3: TGTGCCAGCAGAGCGGGACTAGCGGGGACCGTGGACGACTACGAGCAGTACTTC. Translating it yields CASRAGLAGTVDDYEQYF.

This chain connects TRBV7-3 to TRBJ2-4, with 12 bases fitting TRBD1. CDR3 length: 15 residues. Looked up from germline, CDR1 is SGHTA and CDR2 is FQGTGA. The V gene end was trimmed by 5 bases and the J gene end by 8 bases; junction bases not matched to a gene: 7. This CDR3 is CASSPGTGGFDIQYF. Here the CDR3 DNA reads TGTGCCAGCAGCCCCGGGACAGGGGGCTTTGACATTCAGTACTTC.

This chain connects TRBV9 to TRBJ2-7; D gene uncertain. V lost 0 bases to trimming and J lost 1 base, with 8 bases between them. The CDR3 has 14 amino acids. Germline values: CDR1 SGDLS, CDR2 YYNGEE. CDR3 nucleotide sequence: TGTGCCAGCAGCGTAGAGGCGGAGTCCTACGAGCAGTACTTC. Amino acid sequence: CASSVEAESYEQYF.

CDR3 nucleotides: TGCGCCAGCAGCGCGGGACTAGCCGCGGGCACAGATACGCAGTATTTT. Amino acid sequence: CASSAGLAAGTDTQYF. The chain combines TRBV5-1 with TRBJ2-3, with TRBD2 matching over 9 bases. The CDR3 is made up of 16 amino acids. The junction had 7 bases not matched to a gene; V was cut back by 4 bases and J by 1 base. CDR1 is SGHRS and CDR2 is YFSETQ in the germline V gene.

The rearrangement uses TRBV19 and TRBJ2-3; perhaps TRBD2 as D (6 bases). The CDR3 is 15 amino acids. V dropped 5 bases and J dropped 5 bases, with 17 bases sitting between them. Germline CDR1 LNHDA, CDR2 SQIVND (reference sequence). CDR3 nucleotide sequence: TGTGCCAGTAGTCCATGGGACTCAAACCTAGATACGCAGTATTTT. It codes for CASSPWDSNLDTQYF.

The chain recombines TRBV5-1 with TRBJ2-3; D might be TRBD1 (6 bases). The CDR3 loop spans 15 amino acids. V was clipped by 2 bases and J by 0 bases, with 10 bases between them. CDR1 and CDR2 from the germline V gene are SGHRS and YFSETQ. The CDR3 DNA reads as TGCGCCAGCAGCTTTACAGGGCCTAGCACAGATACGCAGTATTTT. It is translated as CASSFTGPSTDTQYF.

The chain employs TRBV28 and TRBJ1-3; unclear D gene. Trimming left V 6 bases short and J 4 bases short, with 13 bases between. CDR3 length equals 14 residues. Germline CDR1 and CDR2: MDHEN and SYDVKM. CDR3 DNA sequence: TGTGCCAGCAGCCGCCTCTGGTCAGGAAACACCATATATTTT. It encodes CASSRLWSGNTIYF. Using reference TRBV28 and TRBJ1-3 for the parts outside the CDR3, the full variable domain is DVKVTQSSRYLVKRTGEKVFLECVQDMDHENMFWYRQDPGLGLRLIYFSYDVKMKEKGDIPEGYSVSREKKERFSLILESASTNQTSMYLCASSRLWSGNTIYFGEGSWLTVV.

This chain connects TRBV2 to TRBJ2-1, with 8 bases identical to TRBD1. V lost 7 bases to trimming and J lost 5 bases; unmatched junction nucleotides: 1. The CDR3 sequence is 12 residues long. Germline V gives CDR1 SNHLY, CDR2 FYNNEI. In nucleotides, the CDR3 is TGTGCCAGCAAGGACAGGGACAATGAGCAGTTCTTC. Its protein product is CASKDRDNEQFF.

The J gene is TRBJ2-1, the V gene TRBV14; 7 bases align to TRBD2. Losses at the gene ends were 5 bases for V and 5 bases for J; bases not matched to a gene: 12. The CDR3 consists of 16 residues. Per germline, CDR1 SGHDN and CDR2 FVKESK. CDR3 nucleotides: TGTGCCAGCAGCGCCCTACTAGCGCCGGTAAACAATGAGCAGTTCTTC. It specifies CASSALLAPVNNEQFF.

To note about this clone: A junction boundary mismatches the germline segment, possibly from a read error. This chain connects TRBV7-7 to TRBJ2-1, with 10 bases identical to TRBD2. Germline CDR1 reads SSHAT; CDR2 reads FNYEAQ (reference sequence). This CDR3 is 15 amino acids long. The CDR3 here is CASSLERGGWDEQFF. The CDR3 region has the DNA TGTGCTAGCAGCTTAGAGCGGGGGGGCTGGGATGAGCAGTTCTTC.

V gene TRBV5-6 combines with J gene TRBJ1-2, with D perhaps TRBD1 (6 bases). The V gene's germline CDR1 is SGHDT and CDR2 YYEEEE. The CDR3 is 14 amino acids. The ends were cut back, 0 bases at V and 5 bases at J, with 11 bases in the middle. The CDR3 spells CASSLGDNLYGYTF. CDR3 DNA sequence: TGTGCCAGCAGCTTGGGGGACAACCTTTATGGCTACACCTTC. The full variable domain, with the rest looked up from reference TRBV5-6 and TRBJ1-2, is DAGVTQSPTHLIKTRGQQVTLRCSPKSGHDTVSWYQQALGQGPQFIFQYYEEEERQRGNFPDRFSGHQFPNYSSELNVNALLLGDSALYLCASSLGDNLYGYTFGSGTRLTVV.